The 23 T cell receptor beta chains presented below share a single source sample, sequenced in a study of beta chain features in type 1 diabetes. These receptors are not linked to any known antigen. The study's findings and limits: Type 1 diabetes patients had TCRB CDR3s that were shorter (moderately but significantly so) in all four CD4+ subsets.

cDNA synthesis used the whole RNA isolate, giving expressed TCRB sequences. Method: immunoSEQ multiplex PCR; TCRdb's copy keeps in-frame clones and lacks some. Seen here are some 110,000 clones, approximately 16% observed once, and the top ten hold over 2%. The sequenced material came from central memory CD4+ T cells from blood. The receptors were sampled from a young man with type 1 diabetes.

This chain uses TRBV4-3 with TRBJ2-1; maybe TRBD2 (6 bases). The CDR3 totals 17 residues. The germline gives CDR1 LGHNA, CDR2 YSLEER. V was pared by 0 bases and J by 8 bases, with 20 bases between. CDR3 coding DNA: TGCGCCAGCAGCCAAGAAAATTCGGAGCGGGTAACCTATGAGCAGTTCTTC. Its protein product is CASSQENSERVTYEQFF.

Turning to this clone: The identical CDR3 is also encoded by other nucleotide sequences in the sample. The gene calls are TRBV11-2 and TRBJ2-7, with 7 nucleotides matching TRBD1. This CDR3 spans 15 amino acids. V lost 0 bases and J lost 3; bases outside the gene matches: 5. Germline CDR1 and CDR2: SGHAT and FQNNGV. CDR3 residues: CASSLDRDRDYEQYF. In DNA form, the CDR3 reads TGTGCCAGCAGCTTAGACAGGGACAGAGACTACGAGCAGTACTTC.

This clone was recorded a few times. The chain recombines TRBV5-1 with TRBJ2-3; perhaps TRBD1 as D (6 bases). Trimming left V 4 bases short and J 3 bases short, with 9 bases between. CDR1 SGHRS and CDR2 YFSETQ come from the germline V gene. CDR3 size: 13 residues. CDR3 nucleotide sequence: TGCGCCAGCAGCCCGCAGGGGACAGATACGCAGTATTTT. Encoded protein: CASSPQGTDTQYF.

V is TRBV4-3 and J is TRBJ2-1; 11 nucleotides match TRBD1. Per the germline V gene, CDR1 is LGHNA and CDR2 is YSLEER. Trimming at V came to 1 base and at J to 6 bases, leaving 2 bases not matched to a gene. The CDR3 contains 15 residues. The CDR3 spells CASSQAGTGGNEQFF. DNA of the CDR3: TGCGCCAGCAGCCAAGCCGGGACAGGGGGCAATGAGCAGTTCTTC.

This clone has only a few counts. The chain is built from TRBV7-2 and TRBJ2-4; 7 bases map to TRBD1. Germline V gives CDR1 SGHTA, CDR2 FQGNSA. Trimming took 4 bases from V and 0 from J; bases not matched to a gene: 3. The CDR3 extends over 15 amino acids. CDR3 nucleotides: TGTGCCAGCAGCTCGGGACAGCTAGCCAAAAACATTCAGTACTTC. Its protein is CASSSGQLAKNIQYF.

This clone has a handful of counts. The chain's CDR3 is CAGGRSGRTDTQYF. As DNA, the CDR3 is TGTGCCGGGGGGAGATCAGGGCGGACAGATACGCAGTATTTT. V gene TRBV2 combines with J gene TRBJ2-3, with D perhaps matching TRBD2 (6 bases). This CDR3 spans 14 amino acids. Germline CDR1 is SNHLY and CDR2 is FYNNEI. Trimming took off 11 bases at V and 3 bases at J, with 18 bases between the two ends.

On this clone itself: Other DNA sequences in the sample encode the same CDR3. The V call is TRBV2, the J call TRBJ2-1, with 10 bases lining up with TRBD2. Germline assignment: CDR1 SNHLY and CDR2 FYNNEI. V lost 4 bases to trimming and J lost 3 bases; unmatched junction nucleotides: 3. This CDR3 has 15 residues. CDR3 sequence reads: CASSGLAGDYNEQFF. CDR3 DNA sequence: TGTGCCAGCAGTGGGCTAGCGGGGGACTACAATGAGCAGTTCTTC. Full variable domain (missing parts from reference TRBV2 and TRBJ2-1): EPEVTQTPSHQVTQMGQEVILRCVPISNHLYFYWYRQILGQKVEFLVSFYNNEISEKSEIFDDQFSVERPDGSNFTLKIRSTKLEDSAMYFCASSGLAGDYNEQFFGPGTRLTVL.

This clone has a handful of counts. The gene calls are TRBV5-1 and TRBJ1-2; 9 bases match TRBD1. J gave up 1 base and V 4 bases, and 2 bases lay outside the gene matches. CDR3 length: 14 amino acids. Germline-derived CDR1 and CDR2 are SGHRS and YFSETQ. The CDR3 loop reads CASSKGQGNYGYTF. The CDR3, as DNA: TGCGCCAGCAGCAAGGGACAGGGTAACTATGGCTACACCTTC.

The V and J genes are TRBV19 and TRBJ1-1; D unresolved. CDR3 length equals 12 residues. Germline V lookup: CDR1 LNHDA, CDR2 SQIVND (reference sequence). Between the trimmed V and J ends, which lost 8 bases and 0 bases, there was a span of 7 bases. DNA of the CDR3: TGTGCCAGTGGAGATATGAACACTGAAGCTTTCTTT. Amino acid sequence: CASGDMNTEAFF.

This chain joins TRBV2 and TRBJ2-5; no firm D call. This CDR3 comprises 13 residues. Trimming removed 5 bases from V and 3 bases from J, with 10 bases in between. CDR1 SNHLY and CDR2 FYNNEI come from the germline V gene. CDR3 region: CASSWLEEETQYF. CDR3 coding DNA: TGTGCCAGCAGTTGGCTAGAGGAAGAGACCCAGTACTTC.

The sample holds many counts of this clone. V gene TRBV7-2 combines with J gene TRBJ1-4; 7 bases are shared with TRBD1. The V and J ends lost 5 bases and 0 bases, in that order; junction bases with no gene match: 6. The CDR3 sequence is 16 residues long. Looked up from germline, CDR1 is SGHTA and CDR2 is FQGNSA. CDR3 region: CASSLGQAATNEKLFF. The CDR3 bases are TGTGCCAGCAGCCTCGGACAGGCAGCAACTAATGAAAAACTGTTTTTT.

This CDR3 is CASSFMGEQYF. The CDR3, as DNA: TGTGCCAGCAGTTTCATGGGGGAGCAGTACTTC. The V gene is TRBV6-5, the J gene TRBJ2-7, with D uncertain. The CDR3 loop spans 11 amino acids. Trimming stripped 4 bases from V and 7 bases from J, with 8 bases between. From germline, CDR1 is MNHEY and CDR2 SVGAGI.

This clone was recorded a few times. The chain couples TRBV29-1 to TRBJ1-5; D not certain. Germline CDR1 is SQVTM and CDR2 is ANQGSEA. V lost 4 bases, J lost 0 bases, and 10 bases lay in between. The CDR3 extends over 14 amino acids. The CDR3 reads CSVGGPDSNQPQHF. CDR3 nucleotide sequence: TGCAGCGTTGGAGGTCCGGATAGCAATCAGCCCCAGCATTTT. Drawing the rest from reference TRBV29-1 and TRBJ1-5, the complete variable domain is SAVISQKPSRDICQRGTSLTIQCQVDSQVTMMFWYRQQPGQSLTLIATANQGSEATYESGFVIDKFPISRPNLTFSTLTVSNMSPEDSSIYLCSVGGPDSNQPQHFGDGTRLSIL.

The J gene is TRBJ2-1, the V gene TRBV28; perhaps TRBD2 as D (5 bases). Trimming shortened V by 5 bases and J by 7 bases, and 12 bases separated the two germline ends. The CDR3 sequence is 13 residues long. Germline values: CDR1 MDHEN, CDR2 SYDVKM. The CDR3 protein is CASSTPSGNEQFF. CDR3 nucleotide sequence: TGTGCCAGCAGTACGCCCAGCGGAAATGAGCAGTTCTTC. Variable domain in full (rest from reference TRBV28 and TRBJ2-1): DVKVTQSSRYLVKRTGEKVFLECVQDMDHENMFWYRQDPGLGLRLIYFSYDVKMKEKGDIPEGYSVSREKKERFSLILESASTNQTSMYLCASSTPSGNEQFFGPGTRLTVL.

The CDR3 DNA follows: TGTGCCAGCAGCTTAGGAAAATCGGGGACAGGGAGAGGAGGCTACACCTTC. Translation: CASSLGKSGTGRGGYTF. J is TRBJ1-2 and V is TRBV13; 9 bases agree with TRBD1. J gave up 8 bases and V 0 bases, and 13 bases lay outside the gene matches. Germline assignment: CDR1 PRHDT and CDR2 FYEKMQ (reference sequence). The CDR3 is made up of 17 amino acids. The full variable domain, rest sourced from reference TRBV13 and TRBJ1-2, is AAGVIQSPRHLIKEKRETATLKCYPIPRHDTVYWYQQGPGQDPQFLISFYEKMQSDKGSIPDRFSAQQFSDYHSELNMSSLELGDSALYFCASSLGKSGTGRGGYTFGSGTRLTVV.

This clone was observed a few times. J is TRBJ1-4 and V is TRBV7-8, with D possibly being TRBD1 (5 bases). There are 14 residues in the CDR3. The germline V gene encodes CDR1 SGHVS and CDR2 FQNEAQ. Trimming shortened V by 2 bases and J by 7 bases, and 11 bases separated the two germline ends. CDR3 coding DNA: TGTGCCAGCAGCTTACGTCAGGGCGGTGAAAAACTGTTTTTT. It translates to CASSLRQGGEKLFF.

The chain couples TRBV11-3 to TRBJ2-3, with D maybe TRBD2 (6 bases). Trimming removed 3 bases at V and 2 bases at J, with 24 bases between. CDR3 length: 19 residues. CDR1 SGHNT and CDR2 YENEEA come from the germline V gene. DNA for the CDR3: TGTGCCAGCAGCTTGGAATATCTAGTGGCGGGGAGATACACAGATACGCAGTATTTT. It encodes CASSLEYLVAGRYTDTQYF.

This clone was seen a few times. J is TRBJ2-3 and V is TRBV30; 8 bases align to TRBD1. The junction had 2 bases not matched to a gene; V was cut back by 5 bases and J by 4 bases. CDR1 GTSNPN and CDR2 SVGIG come from the germline V gene (reference sequence). The CDR3 has 12 residues. The CDR3 DNA reads TGTGCCTGGGAACAGGGGGCAGATACGCAGTATTTT. Translated, it gives CAWEQGADTQYF.

The chain employs TRBV11-2 and TRBJ1-6; D gene ambiguous. CDR3 length: 12 amino acids. V was shortened by 6 bases and J by 7 bases, with 7 bases between the two germline ends. Germline loops: CDR1 SGHAT, CDR2 FQNNGV. CDR3 in amino acids: CASRELNSPLHF. As DNA, the CDR3 is TGTGCCAGCAGGGAACTGAATTCACCCCTCCACTTT.

V and J are TRBV14 and TRBJ1-2; tentative D call: TRBD1 (5 bases). Trimming pared 4 bases from V and 3 bases from J, leaving 12 bases between. CDR1 and CDR2 (germline): SGHDN, FVKESK. There are 14 residues in the CDR3. The CDR3 bases are TGTGCCAGCAGCCCCGTATGGGGCGACTATGGCTACACCTTC. It codes for CASSPVWGDYGYTF. Together with reference TRBV14 and TRBJ1-2, the CDR3 gives the full variable domain: EAGVTQFPSHSVIEKGQTVTLRCDPISGHDNLYWYRRVMGKEIKFLLHFVKESKQDESGMPNNRFLAERTGGTYSTLKVQPAELEDSGVYFCASSPVWGDYGYTFGSGTRLTVV.

The table lists this clone with a few counts. This chain links TRBV11-2 with TRBJ2-5; 9 bases map to TRBD2. The germline CDR1 and CDR2 sequences are SGHAT and FQNNGV. V dropped 5 bases and J dropped 5; count of bases not matched to a gene: 9. The CDR3 spans 15 residues. In DNA form, the CDR3 reads TGTGCCAGCAGCCCGGGCGGGGGGGCCCAGGAGACCCAGTACTTC. Residues: CASSPGGGAQETQYF.

This clone was picked up a small number of times. The chain recombines TRBV6-1 with TRBJ2-5; perhaps TRBD1 as D (5 bases). Between the trimmed V and J ends, which lost 2 bases and 5 bases, there was a span of 15 bases. The V gene's germline CDR1 is MNHNS and CDR2 SASEGT. The CDR3 is made up of 15 amino acids. The CDR3 sequence is CASSEMTVGLETQYF. In nucleotides, the CDR3 is TGTGCCAGCAGTGAAATGACTGTGGGGCTGGAGACCCAGTACTTC.

This clone was detected only a few times. V and J are TRBV29-1 and TRBJ2-3; 7 bases agree with TRBD2. CDR1 is SQVTM, CDR2 ANQGSEA, per germline. J gave up 3 bases and V 6 bases, and 6 bases lay outside the gene matches. The CDR3 is made up of 13 amino acids. The CDR3 loop reads CSVTGGRTDTQYF. In DNA, the CDR3 is TGCAGCGTGACGGGGGGAAGAACAGATACGCAGTATTTT.